These 20 T cell receptor beta chains were sequenced from one sample in a study of T cell responses to AZD1222 COVID-19 vaccine (TCRdb year 2021). What this sample's time point label stands for: baseline before first vaccination. The library was made by the immunoSEQ multiplex PCR assay. Held by TCRdb, this immuneACCESS table contains in-frame sequences only and omits some clones. Under half of the omission traces to an unresolved V gene where checked; the cause of the rest is unknown. This sample comprises approximately 80,000 clones, over 75% of them detected only once. Jointly, the top ten make up approximately 30% of the sample. The sample consisted of peripheral blood, taken on day 0 of AZD1222 vaccination. The receptors were sampled from an adult in good health.

The chain carries TRBV30 and TRBJ2-1, with TRBD2 matching over 15 bases. V lost 6 bases to trimming and J lost 1 base; unmatched junction nucleotides: 13. CDR1 and CDR2 (germline): GTSNPN, SVGIG (reference sequence). The CDR3 loop spans 19 amino acids. CDR3 sequence reads: CACSLGLAGGWRSYNEQFF. CDR3 DNA: TGTGCCTGTAGCCTGGGACTAGCGGGAGGTTGGAGGTCCTACAATGAGCAGTTCTTC.

This rearrangement joins TRBV5-4 to TRBJ2-6; tentatively, D is TRBD2 (6 bases). The V gene's germline CDR1 is SGHNT and CDR2 YYREEE (reference sequence). V was cut by 5 bases and J by 4 bases, with 10 bases left in between. The CDR3 has 14 residues. The CDR3: CASRGGWGANVLTF. The CDR3 DNA follows: TGTGCCAGCAGAGGAGGGTGGGGGGCCAACGTCCTGACTTTC.

The J gene is TRBJ2-7, the V gene TRBV20-1; no firm D call. The germline V and J ends were trimmed by 3 bases and 0 bases, with 3 bases remaining between them. Germline CDR1 DFQATT, CDR2 SNEGSKA (reference sequence). This CDR3 spans 11 amino acids. The CDR3 DNA sequence: TGCAGTGCTAGGGGCTCCTACGAGCAGTACTTC. Its protein product is CSARGSYEQYF.

The chain has TRBV6-5 and TRBJ1-2; 7 bases are a match to TRBD1. Germline V CDR1 and CDR2: MNHEY, SVGAGI. V gave up 6 bases and J gave up 8 bases; unmatched junction bases: 9. There are 13 residues in the CDR3. CDR3 nucleotides: TGTGCCAGCAGATTGACAGGGCCGGAGGGCTACACCTTC. Translation: CASRLTGPEGYTF.

The chain combines TRBV5-5 with TRBJ1-1; D is unclear. Germline CDR1 and CDR2: SGHKS and YYEKEE (reference sequence). Between the trimmed V and J ends, which lost 4 bases and 6 bases, there was a span of 19 bases. The CDR3 spans 15 residues. CDR3 amino acids: CASSPWVTGSAEAFF. CDR3 coding DNA: TGTGCCAGCAGCCCTTGGGTAACGGGAAGCGCTGAAGCTTTCTTT.

The CDR3 region has the DNA TGTGCCAGCAGCCTAGGCCTGGCAGGGGGCAGTATAGATACGCAGTATTTT. Encoded protein: CASSLGLAGGSIDTQYF. The chain uses TRBV7-3 and TRBJ2-3; 8 bases match TRBD1. CDR1 and CDR2 (germline): SGHTA, FQGTGA. This CDR3 contains 17 residues. The V segment lost 5 bases and the J segment 5 bases; nucleotides outside the gene matches: 15.

The chain recombines TRBV28 with TRBJ1-5; TRBD1 agrees at 12 bases. The germline V gene has CDR1 MDHEN and CDR2 SYDVKM. Losses at the gene ends were 5 bases for V and 7 bases for J; bases not matched to a gene: 12. The CDR3 contains 17 residues. The CDR3 sequence is CASSPGPGQGARQPQHF. The CDR3 DNA follows: TGTGCCAGCAGTCCCGGACCGGGACAGGGGGCTAGACAGCCCCAGCATTTT.

This chain links TRBV19 with TRBJ2-2, with D possibly TRBD1 on 5 matching bases. The V and J ends lost 5 bases and 1 base respectively, with 8 bases between them. This CDR3 region has 14 residues. CDR1 is LNHDA, CDR2 SQIVND, per germline (reference sequence). The DNA for the CDR3 is TGTGCCAGTAGTGTAACAGGGAACACCGGGGAGCTGTTTTTT. Translating it yields CASSVTGNTGELFF.

This rearrangement joins TRBV7-2 to TRBJ2-6; TRBD1 matches at 8 bases. CDR3 length: 16 amino acids. With 1 base clipped from V and 2 bases from J, the junction kept 1 base outside the gene matches. Germline V lookup: CDR1 SGHTA, CDR2 FQGNSA. The chain's CDR3 is CASSLGTGPGANVLTF. CDR3 nucleotide sequence: TGTGCCAGCAGCTTAGGGACAGGGCCTGGGGCCAACGTCCTGACTTTC.

The chain carries TRBV6-5 and TRBJ1-5, with TRBD1 identical over 8 bases. The CDR3 sequence is 15 residues long. Trimming cost V 4 bases and J 7 bases; bases outside gene matches: 9. Germline V gene sequence: CDR1 MNHEY, CDR2 SVGAGI. CDR3 protein: CASSSTRDRRQPQHF. The CDR3, as DNA: TGTGCCAGCAGTTCCACCCGGGACAGGCGACAGCCCCAGCATTTT.

CDR3 sequence: CASSTGSVGDQPQHF. CDR3 nucleotides: TGTGCCAGTAGTACCGGCTCAGTCGGAGATCAGCCCCAGCATTTT. The V and J genes are TRBV19 and TRBJ1-5; D not resolved. This CDR3 has 15 amino acids. V shed 4 bases and J shed 5 bases, with 15 bases lying between them. Germline-derived CDR1 and CDR2 are LNHDA and SQIVND (reference sequence).

The chain links TRBV28 to TRBJ1-6, with a weak D call TRBD1 (6 bases). The germline gives CDR1 MDHEN, CDR2 SYDVKM. This CDR3 contains 15 residues. V dropped 5 bases and J dropped 9 bases, with 17 bases sitting between them. This chain's CDR3 is CASSLLGGQSSPLHF. The CDR3 region has the DNA TGTGCCAGCAGTCTCCTCGGGGGCCAGAGTTCACCCCTCCACTTT.

The chain couples TRBV7-2 to TRBJ1-1; D might be TRBD1 (6 bases). This CDR3 comprises 14 residues. Trimming cost V 9 bases and J 3 bases, with 17 bases left between them. Per germline, CDR1 SGHTA and CDR2 FQGNSA. The CDR3 protein is CASIEGRGDTEAFF. The CDR3 DNA sequence: TGTGCCAGTATCGAGGGAAGGGGGGACACTGAAGCTTTCTTT.

This chain uses TRBV7-2 with TRBJ1-5; no definite D call. Trimming stripped 5 bases from V and 0 bases from J, with 11 bases between. This CDR3 spans 15 amino acids. Germline lookup yields CDR1 SGHTA and CDR2 FQGNSA. The DNA for the CDR3 is TGTGCCAGCAGCCCCCGAGGAAATAGCAATCAGCCCCAGCATTTT. This gives the protein CASSPRGNSNQPQHF.

The rearrangement joins TRBV4-1 to TRBJ2-7, with 11 positions matching TRBD2. Germline lookup yields CDR1 MGHRA and CDR2 YSYEKL. V lost 3 bases and J lost 3; bases outside the gene matches: 7. The CDR3 covers 16 residues. CDR3 DNA: TGCGCCAGCAGCCATGTCAGACTAGCGGGGATCTACGAGCAGTACTTC. Translated, it gives CASSHVRLAGIYEQYF.

This clone was seen more than once but under ten times. The chain uses TRBV21-1 and TRBJ2-7; the table assigns TRBD1, which was not confirmed against the DNA. TRBV21-1 is termed a pseudogene. The CDR3 is made up of 16 amino acids. The CDR3 loop is CASSNPRGGYSYEQYF. CDR3 sequence (DNA): TGTGCCAGCAGCAACCCCAGAGGGGGTTACTCCTACGAGCAGTACTTC.

This chain connects TRBV28 to TRBJ1-2; perhaps TRBD1 as D (5 bases). The CDR3 runs to 15 residues. With 8 bases removed from V and 2 bases from J, the gap between germline ends came to 18 bases. Germline values: CDR1 MDHEN, CDR2 SYDVKM. CDR3 nucleotide sequence: TGTGCCAGCCATACTCCCGGAGGGGAGAACTATGGCTACACCTTC. Its protein is CASHTPGGENYGYTF.

The rearrangement links TRBV28 to TRBJ1-5; D call uncertain. The CDR3 covers 16 residues. CDR1 and CDR2 (germline): MDHEN, SYDVKM. V gave up 6 bases and J gave up 0 bases, with 15 bases separating them. The CDR3 DNA reads TGTGCCAGCAGCTCAACCCCGCCAGATAGCAATCAGCCCCAGCATTTT. Its translation: CASSSTPPDSNQPQHF.

V gene TRBV19 combines with J gene TRBJ1-2; a weak D match, TRBD1 (5 bases). V lost 5 bases, J lost 2 bases, and 15 bases lay in between. This CDR3 is 15 amino acids long. The germline gives CDR1 LNHDA, CDR2 SQIVND (reference sequence). The CDR3 loop is CASSLPLRGNYGYTF. CDR3 bases: TGTGCCAGTAGTCTCCCCCTCCGGGGGAACTATGGCTACACCTTC.

This chain links TRBV19 with TRBJ2-1; D remains ambiguous. The germline gives CDR1 LNHDA, CDR2 SQIVND (reference sequence). The V end lost 5 bases, the J end lost 1 base, and 9 bases lay between the germline ends. This CDR3 spans 14 amino acids. CDR3 in amino acids: CASSASESYNEQFF. The CDR3 region has the DNA TGTGCCAGTAGTGCCTCAGAATCCTACAATGAGCAGTTCTTC.